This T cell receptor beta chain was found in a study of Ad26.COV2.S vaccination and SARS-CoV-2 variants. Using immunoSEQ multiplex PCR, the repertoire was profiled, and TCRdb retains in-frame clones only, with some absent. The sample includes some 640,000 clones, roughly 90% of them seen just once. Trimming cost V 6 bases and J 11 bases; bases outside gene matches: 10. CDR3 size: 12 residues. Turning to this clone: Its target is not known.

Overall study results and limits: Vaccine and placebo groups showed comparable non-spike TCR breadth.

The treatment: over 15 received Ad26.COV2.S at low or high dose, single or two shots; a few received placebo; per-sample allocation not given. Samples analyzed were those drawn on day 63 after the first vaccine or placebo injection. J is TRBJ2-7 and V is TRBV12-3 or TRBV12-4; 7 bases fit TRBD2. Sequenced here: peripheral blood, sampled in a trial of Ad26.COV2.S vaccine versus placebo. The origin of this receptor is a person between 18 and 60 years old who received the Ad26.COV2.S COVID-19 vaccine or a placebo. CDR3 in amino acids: CASSFDGRGEYF. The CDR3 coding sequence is TGTGCCAGCAGCTTTGATGGGAGGGGAGAGTACTTC.